The rows below give T cell receptor beta chains drawn from one sample of a study of T-cell memory formation after mild COVID-19. TCRdb re-called the 5' RACE reads through MiXCR, storing one row per CDR3 protein. The table records under 600,000 distinct CDR3 sequences, about 20% of them present only once. The sample consisted of PBMCs or a T cell subset sorted from them (not recorded which). The origin of the receptors is an adult woman who had mild COVID-19 (a few samples of this study predate the infection). Cell type and time point are not known. Both conserved end residues are part of each CDR3.

v_gene: TRBV20-1; CDR3aa: CSARGAKGAITEAFF
v_gene: TRBV4-1; CDR3aa: CASSQDSQGELYEQYF
v_gene: TRBV7-3; CDR3aa: CASSLRADAGKETQYF
v_gene: TRBV4-3; CDR3aa: CASSQETGDQPQHF
v_gene: TRBV5-4; CDR3aa: CASSLESLAGGPADTQYF
v_gene: TRBV7-2; CDR3aa: CASSPGPWSPYNEQFF
v_gene: TRBV28; CDR3aa: CASSRAGRDYEQYF
v_gene: TRBV7-9; CDR3aa: CASSLELVGIQETQYF
v_gene: TRBV5-5; CDR3aa: CASSPDLADYEQYF
v_gene: TRBV12-3/TRBV12-4; CDR3aa: CASSQGHQNIADTQYF
v_gene: TRBV12-3/TRBV12-4; CDR3aa: CASSRGTSGESYEQYF
v_gene: TRBV5-1; CDR3aa: CASSLLGLAGGISTDTQYF
v_gene: TRBV7-9; CDR3aa: CASSLVYGENTEAFF
v_gene: TRBV6-2/TRBV6-3; CDR3aa: CASSDRRAGIYGYTF
v_gene: TRBV7-2; CDR3aa: CASSLELARTGELFF
v_gene: TRBV29-1; CDR3aa: CSVEEQVGTDTQYF
v_gene: TRBV30; CDR3aa: CAWSVQGYLNTEAFF
v_gene: TRBV5-1; CDR3aa: CASSPGADSYEQYF
v_gene: TRBV9; CDR3aa: CASSVRGLGANVLTF
v_gene: TRBV2; CDR3aa: CASRRVQGAATNNSPLHF
v_gene: TRBV7-7; CDR3aa: CASSLSRTGHNEQFF
v_gene: TRBV28; CDR3aa: CASSTGGDGYTF
v_gene: TRBV10-3; CDR3aa: CAISDRRTEAFF
v_gene: TRBV3-1; CDR3aa: CASSHSRGGSPLHF
v_gene: TRBV4-1; CDR3aa: CASSHLRDRAHQNYGYTF
v_gene: TRBV6-5; CDR3aa: CASIPKAPDSRYNSPLHF
v_gene: TRBV12-3/TRBV12-4; CDR3aa: CASRPLEADTQYF
v_gene: TRBV20-1; CDR3aa: CSVKTRGNYGYTF
v_gene: TRBV27; CDR3aa: CASSVAGVPYNEQFF
v_gene: TRBV12-3/TRBV12-4; CDR3aa: CASRRDRGYLETQYF
v_gene: TRBV19; CDR3aa: CASSIAPGWGGEQYF
v_gene: TRBV20-1; CDR3aa: CSARGLAGGLGSYNEQFF
v_gene: TRBV24-1; CDR3aa: CATSDPARTGSNEQFF